This T cell receptor (beta chain) is drawn from a study of blood T cell repertoires in COVID-19. Overall study context: The origin of the acute and convalescent COVID-19 samples was the United States, Italy and Spain. T cells, B-cell-depleted T cells, or PBMCs provided the cDNA or gDNA that served as material.

Trimming cost V 5 bases and J 7 bases; bases outside gene matches: 11. The CDR3 extends over 15 amino acids. Germline V gene data show CDR1 as SEHNR and CDR2 as FQNEAQ (reference sequence). TCRdb's table, derived via immunoSEQ multiplex PCR, lists solely in-frame clones and lacks some. The data contain roughly 70,000 clones, around nine tenths of them singletons. The origin of this receptor is a man in his 70s with acute or convalescent COVID-19. Sequencing was done on a sample of peripheral blood. The J gene is TRBJ2-1, the V gene TRBV7-9; TRBD1 aligns across 7 bases. In DNA form, the CDR3 reads TGTGCCAGCAGCATCCGACAGGGACCTACGAATGAGCAGTTCTTC. It encodes CASSIRQGPTNEQFF.